This passage covers 4 T cell receptor beta chains from one sample sequenced in a study of blood T cell repertoires in COVID-19. Sequenced by immunoSEQ multiplex PCR; TCRdb stores in-frame clones only, minus some. The table records 370,000 or so clones, 81% of them present only once. The material sequenced was peripheral blood. These receptors originate from a human donor with acute or convalescent COVID-19. The donor label of this sample is uncertain.

Only one count was recorded for this clone. V usage is TRBV7-9 and J usage is TRBJ1-2; TRBD1 matches 9 bases. Germline CDR1 and CDR2: SEHNR and FQNEAQ (reference sequence). V trimming: 4 bases; J trimming: 3 bases; junction bases outside the gene matches: 6. The CDR3 is 15 amino acids. The CDR3 bases are TGTGCCAGCAGCTCCCCGGGACAGGGATACTATGGCTACACCTTC. This gives the protein CASSSPGQGYYGYTF.

This clone was seen a handful of times. The rearrangement links TRBV19 to TRBJ1-5; D ambiguous. CDR3 size: 13 residues. With 3 bases removed from V and 4 bases from J, the gap between germline ends came to 7 bases. Germline CDR1 is LNHDA and CDR2 is SQIVND (reference sequence). The CDR3 DNA follows: TGTGCCAGTAGTATGGCGGTTAATCAGCCCCAGCATTTT. This translates into CASSMAVNQPQHF.

The chain couples TRBV5-5 to TRBJ2-1; the match to TRBD2 covers 13 bases. V gave up 4 bases and J gave up 8 bases; unmatched junction bases: 6. CDR1 is SGHKS and CDR2 is YYEKEE in the germline V gene (reference sequence). The CDR3 runs 15 residues. The chain's CDR3 is CASSGGLAGAHEQFF. The DNA for the CDR3 is TGTGCCAGCAGCGGCGGACTAGCGGGAGCCCATGAGCAGTTCTTC.

This clone was found a few times. The chain employs TRBV30 and TRBJ2-1; D gene unclear. Germline CDR1 reads GTSNPN; CDR2 reads SVGIG (reference sequence). This CDR3 comprises 13 residues. V shed 0 bases and J shed 5 bases, with 8 bases lying between them. The CDR3, as DNA: TGTGCCTGGAGTGTAGACTTGAACAATGAGCAGTTCTTC. Its translation: CAWSVDLNNEQFF.